Following are 14 T cell receptor beta chains from one sample sequenced in a study of T cells in Graves' hyperthyroidism and ophthalmopathy. RNA transcripts provided the source from which TCR beta CDR3 regions were amplified. Initially, a first-round RT-PCR of the TCR CDR3 employed the HTBI primer set. TCRdb redid the calling of the multiplex PCR reads with MiXCR, one entry per CDR3 protein. The table has under 350,000 distinct CDR3 sequences, around a sixth seen once; the top ten hold 49%. Sequences were obtained from blood. These receptors all come from a woman aged 45-65 years with Graves' hyperthyroidism.

V and J are TRBV3-1 and TRBJ2-1; TRBD2 matches 14 bases. V trimming: 3 bases; J trimming: 9 bases; junction bases outside the gene matches: 4. The CDR3 is 15 amino acids. The germline V gene encodes CDR1 LGHDT and CDR2 YNNKEL (reference sequence). CDR3: CASSQGLAGESEQFF. The CDR3 DNA follows: TGTGCCAGCAGCCAGGGACTAGCGGGAGAGAGTGAGCAGTTCTTC.

In the case of this clonotype: A clone one base away is much larger, so this may be a read error. The chain is built from TRBV10-3 and TRBJ1-1, with TRBD1 identical over 8 bases. The CDR3 covers 14 residues. The V gene's germline CDR1 is ENHRY and CDR2 SYGVKD. The trim removed 5 bases at V and 6 bases at J, leaving 8 bases unmatched. CDR3: CAISQGDRGAEAFF. DNA of the CDR3: TGTGCCATCAGTCAAGGAGACAGGGGTGCTGAAGCTTTCTTT.

The sample holds a few counts of this clonotype. The chain employs TRBV27 and TRBJ1-1; perhaps TRBD1 as D (6 bases). CDR3 length: 16 amino acids. The V gene lost 4 bases and the J gene lost 1 base, with 16 bases spanning the gap. Germline CDR1 reads MNHEY; CDR2 reads SMNVEV (reference sequence). This chain's CDR3 is CASSSPADSQNTEAFF. The CDR3, as DNA: TGTGCCAGCAGTTCCCCTGCGGACAGCCAGAACACTGAAGCTTTCTTT.

In this sample, this clonotype turned up a few times. The chain carries TRBV7-9 and TRBJ2-3; the D gene is possibly TRBD1 (6 bases). The CDR3 runs 14 residues. Between the trimmed V and J ends, which lost 4 bases and 0 bases, there was a span of 8 bases. The germline V gene has CDR1 SEHNR and CDR2 FQNEAQ (reference sequence). CDR3 in DNA: TGTGCCAGCAGCTACACAGGGAGCACAGATACGCAGTATTTT. It yields the protein CASSYTGSTDTQYF.

This chain joins TRBV5-1 and TRBJ2-3; D call uncertain. V shed 0 bases and J shed 6 bases, with 17 bases lying between them. Germline lookup yields CDR1 SGHRS and CDR2 YFSETQ. The CDR3 has 16 amino acids. The CDR3 DNA follows: TGCGCCAGCAGCTTGGCTACAAGCGTCCGTGAGGATACGCAGTATTTT. This encodes CASSLATSVREDTQYF.

The chain couples TRBV28 to TRBJ2-5, with D possibly TRBD2 on 6 matching bases. Trimming cost V 5 bases and J 5 bases, with 18 bases left between them. The CDR3 spans 15 residues. Germline V gene lookup returns CDR1 MDHEN and CDR2 SYDVKM. CDR3 sequence reads: CASSAASGVGETQYF. The DNA of the CDR3 is TGTGCCAGCAGTGCCGCGTCGGGGGTTGGGGAGACCCAGTACTTC. The variable domain in full, completed from reference TRBV28 and TRBJ2-5, reads DVKVTQSSRYLVKRTGEKVFLECVQDMDHENMFWYRQDPGLGLRLIYFSYDVKMKEKGDIPEGYSVSREKKERFSLILESASTNQTSMYLCASSAASGVGETQYFGPGTRLLVL.

This clonotype was seen a handful of times. The gene calls are TRBV6-2 or TRBV6-3 and TRBJ2-7; 8 bases are a match to TRBD1. The CDR3 is 14 amino acids. V shed 2 bases and J 0 bases; nucleotides not matched to a gene: 0. Germline values: CDR1 MNHEY, CDR2 SVGEGT. CDR3 in amino acids: CASSYQGASYEQYV. In DNA form, the CDR3 reads TGTGCCAGCAGTTACCAGGGGGCCTCCTACGAGCAGTACGTC.

This sequence joins TRBV9 and TRBJ1-3; 7 bases match TRBD1. Germline V gene data show CDR1 as SGDLS and CDR2 as YYNGEE. The V and J ends lost 4 bases and 0 bases, in that order; junction bases with no gene match: 10. This CDR3 has 17 amino acids. In nucleotides, the CDR3 is TGTGCCAGCAGCACTCGACAGGGCCTGATCTCTGGAAACACCATATATTTT. Its translation is CASSTRQGLISGNTIYF.

The chain carries TRBV4-1 and TRBJ1-5; tentative D call: TRBD1 (6 bases). The CDR3 totals 16 residues. V gave up 2 bases and J gave up 1 base, with 12 bases separating them. Germline V gene data show CDR1 as MGHRA and CDR2 as YSYEKL. The CDR3 nucleotides are TGCGCCAGCAGCCAATACAGGGTTGAGAGCAATCAGCCCCAGCATTTT. It encodes CASSQYRVESNQPQHF.

The genes are TRBV19 and TRBJ2-5; TRBD1 agrees at 7 bases. J gave up 6 bases and V 4 bases, and 5 bases lay outside the gene matches. CDR1 is LNHDA and CDR2 is SQIVND in the germline V gene (reference sequence). There are 13 residues in the CDR3. CDR3 in amino acids: CASSTDREKTQYF. CDR3 DNA: TGTGCCAGTAGTACCGACAGGGAGAAGACCCAGTACTTC.

The rearrangement uses TRBV29-1 and TRBJ2-4, with TRBD2 matching 7 bases. The CDR3 loop spans 16 amino acids. Germline CDR1 SQVTM, CDR2 ANQGSEA. J lost 0 bases, V lost 3 bases, and 8 bases had no gene match. The CDR3 DNA sequence: TGCAGCGTTGAGGGGGAAATAGCGGGAGCCAAAAACATTCAGTACTTC. As protein: CSVEGEIAGAKNIQYF.

This clonotype was seen many times. V gene TRBV4-1 combines with J gene TRBJ2-7; no definite D call. CDR1 is MGHRA and CDR2 is YSYEKL in the germline V gene. Trimming took off 0 bases at V and 4 bases at J, with 16 bases between the two ends. The CDR3 is 16 amino acids. The CDR3 DNA follows: TGCGCCAGCAGCCAAGATGCGTTGGACGGGCGGTACGAGCAGTACTTC. This sequence encodes CASSQDALDGRYEQYF.

This clonotype was observed many times. The chain links TRBV12-3 or TRBV12-4 to TRBJ2-7; no clear D. CDR3 size: 14 residues. V lost 6 bases to trimming and J lost 3 bases, with 15 bases between them. This chain's CDR3 is CASSYGPLGYEQYF. CDR3 bases: TGTGCCAGCAGCTACGGCCCTTTAGGCTACGAGCAGTACTTC.

This clonotype occurred a few times. The chain employs TRBV5-1 and TRBJ2-2; 7 bases fit TRBD2. Unmatched junction bases numbered 11, after V lost 3 bases and J lost 3 bases. The CDR3 covers 17 residues. Per germline, CDR1 SGHRS and CDR2 YFSETQ. CDR3 nucleotide sequence: TGCGCCAGCAGCTCGATTGGACTAGGGATTGACACCGGGGAGCTGTTTTTT. Translation: CASSSIGLGIDTGELFF. Together with reference TRBV5-1 and TRBJ2-2, the CDR3 gives the full variable domain: KAGVTQTPRYLIKTRGQQVTLSCSPISGHRSVSWYQQTPGQGLQFLFEYFSETQRNKGNFPGRFSGRQFSNSRSEMNVSTLELGDSALYLCASSSIGLGIDTGELFFGEGSRLTVL.